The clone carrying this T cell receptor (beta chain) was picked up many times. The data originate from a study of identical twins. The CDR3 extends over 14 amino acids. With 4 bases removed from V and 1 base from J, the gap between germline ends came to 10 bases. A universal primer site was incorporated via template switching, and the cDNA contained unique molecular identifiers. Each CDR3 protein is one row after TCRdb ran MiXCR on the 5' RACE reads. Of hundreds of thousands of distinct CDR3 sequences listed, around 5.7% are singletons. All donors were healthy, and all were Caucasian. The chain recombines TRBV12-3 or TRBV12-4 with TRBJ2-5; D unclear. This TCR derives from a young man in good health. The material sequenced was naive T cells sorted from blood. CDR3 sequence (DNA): TGTGCCAGCAGTTCAAATCCCCTCCAAGAGACCCAGTACTTC. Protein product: CASSSNPLQETQYF.